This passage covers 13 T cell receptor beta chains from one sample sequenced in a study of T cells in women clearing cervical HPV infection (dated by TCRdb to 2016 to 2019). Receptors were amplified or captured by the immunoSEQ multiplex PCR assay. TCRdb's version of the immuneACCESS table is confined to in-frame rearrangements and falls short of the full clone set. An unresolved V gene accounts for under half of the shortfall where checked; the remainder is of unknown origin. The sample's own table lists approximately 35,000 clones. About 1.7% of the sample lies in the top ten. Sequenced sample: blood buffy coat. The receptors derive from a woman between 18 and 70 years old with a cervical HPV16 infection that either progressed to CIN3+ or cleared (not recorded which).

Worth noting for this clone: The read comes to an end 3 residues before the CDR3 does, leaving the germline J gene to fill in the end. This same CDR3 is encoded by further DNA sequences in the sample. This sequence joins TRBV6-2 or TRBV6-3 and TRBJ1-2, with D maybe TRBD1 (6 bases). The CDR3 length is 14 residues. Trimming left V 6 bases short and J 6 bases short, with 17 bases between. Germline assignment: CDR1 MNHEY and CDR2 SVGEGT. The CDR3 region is CASSLRFEGDGYTF. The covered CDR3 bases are TGTGCCAGCAGCCTCCGTTTCGAGGGGGATGGC.

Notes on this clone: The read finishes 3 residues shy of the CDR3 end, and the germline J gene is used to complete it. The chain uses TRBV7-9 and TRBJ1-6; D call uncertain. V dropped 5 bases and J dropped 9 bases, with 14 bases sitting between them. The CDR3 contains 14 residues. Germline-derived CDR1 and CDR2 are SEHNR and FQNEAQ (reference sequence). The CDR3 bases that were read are TGTGCCAGCAGCCCACTCGGGGAGATTTCACCC. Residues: CASSPLGEISP. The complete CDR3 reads CASSPLGEISPLHF. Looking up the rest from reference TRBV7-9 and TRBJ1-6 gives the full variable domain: DTGVSQNPRHKITKRGQNVTFRCDPISEHNRLYWYRQTLGQGPEFLTYFQNEAQLEKSRLLSDRFSAERPKGSFSTLEIQRTEQGDSAMYLCASSPLGEISPLHFGNGTRLTVT.

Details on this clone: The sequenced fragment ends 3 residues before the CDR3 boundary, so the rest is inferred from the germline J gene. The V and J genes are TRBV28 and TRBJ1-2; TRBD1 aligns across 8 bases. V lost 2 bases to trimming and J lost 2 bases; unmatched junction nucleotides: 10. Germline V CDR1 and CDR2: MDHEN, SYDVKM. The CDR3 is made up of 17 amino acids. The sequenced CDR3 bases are TGTGCCAGCAGTTTAATGGGAGGACAGGGCGGGAACTATGGC. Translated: CASSLMGGQGGNYG. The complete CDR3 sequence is CASSLMGGQGGNYGYTF.

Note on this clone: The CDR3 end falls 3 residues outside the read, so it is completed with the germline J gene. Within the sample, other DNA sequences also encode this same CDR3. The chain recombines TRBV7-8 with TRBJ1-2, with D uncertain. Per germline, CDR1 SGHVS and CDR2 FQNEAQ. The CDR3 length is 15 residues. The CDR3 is CASSPGVPSLYGYTF. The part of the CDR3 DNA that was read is TGTGCCAGCAGCCCCGGGGTGCCATCTCTTTACGGC.

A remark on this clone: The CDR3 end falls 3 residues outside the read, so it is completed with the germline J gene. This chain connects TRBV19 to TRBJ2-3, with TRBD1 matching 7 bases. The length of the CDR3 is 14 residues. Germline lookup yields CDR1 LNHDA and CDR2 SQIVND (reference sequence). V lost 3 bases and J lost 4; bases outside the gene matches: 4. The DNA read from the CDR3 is TGTGCCAGTAGTATCTTGCAGGGGGCAGATACG. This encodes CASSILQGADT. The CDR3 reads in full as CASSILQGADTQYF.

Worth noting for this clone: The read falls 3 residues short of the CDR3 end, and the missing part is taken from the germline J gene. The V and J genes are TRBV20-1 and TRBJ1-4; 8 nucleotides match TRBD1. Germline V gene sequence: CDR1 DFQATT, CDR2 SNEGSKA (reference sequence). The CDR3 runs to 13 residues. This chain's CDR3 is CSARGQENSPLFF. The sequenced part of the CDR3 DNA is TGCAGTGCTAGGGGACAGGAAAATTCACCA.

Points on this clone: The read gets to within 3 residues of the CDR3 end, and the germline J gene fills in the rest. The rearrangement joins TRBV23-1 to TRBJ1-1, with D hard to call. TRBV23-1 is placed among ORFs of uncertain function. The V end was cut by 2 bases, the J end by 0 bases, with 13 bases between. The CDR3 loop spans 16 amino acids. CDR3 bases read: TGCGCCAGCAGTCAACAAAGTGCCCCTATGAACACTGAA. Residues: CASSQQSAPMNTE. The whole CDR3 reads CASSQQSAPMNTEAFF.

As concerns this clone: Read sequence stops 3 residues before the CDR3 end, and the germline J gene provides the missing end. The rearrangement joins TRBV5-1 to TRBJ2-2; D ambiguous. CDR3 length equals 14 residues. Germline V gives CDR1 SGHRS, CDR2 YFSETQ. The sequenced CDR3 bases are TGCGCCAGCAGCGCACTTACCTATAATGAAAAG. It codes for CASSALTYNEK. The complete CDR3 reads CASSALTYNEKLFF.

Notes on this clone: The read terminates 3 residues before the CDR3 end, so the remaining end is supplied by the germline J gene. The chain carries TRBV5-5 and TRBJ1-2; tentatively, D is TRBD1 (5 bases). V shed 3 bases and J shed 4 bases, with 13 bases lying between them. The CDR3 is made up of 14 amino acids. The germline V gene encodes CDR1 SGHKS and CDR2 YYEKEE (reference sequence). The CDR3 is CASSSREGFYGYTF. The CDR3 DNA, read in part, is TGTGCCAGCAGCTCCCGGGAGGGGTTCTATGGC.

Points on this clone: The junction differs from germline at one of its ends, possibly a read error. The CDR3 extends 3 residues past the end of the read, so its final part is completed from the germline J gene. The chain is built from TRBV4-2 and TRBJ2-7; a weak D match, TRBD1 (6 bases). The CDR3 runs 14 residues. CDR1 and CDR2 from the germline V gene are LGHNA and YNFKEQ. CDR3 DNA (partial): TGCGCCAGCAGCCCGGGGCGGCAGGGGTACGAG. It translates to CASSPGRQGYE. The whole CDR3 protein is CASSPGRQGYEQYF.

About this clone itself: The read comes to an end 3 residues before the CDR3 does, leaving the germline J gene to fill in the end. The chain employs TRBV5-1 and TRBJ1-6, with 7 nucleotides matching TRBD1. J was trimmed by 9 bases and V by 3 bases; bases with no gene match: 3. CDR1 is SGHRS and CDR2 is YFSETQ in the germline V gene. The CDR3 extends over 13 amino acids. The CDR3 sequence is CASSSYRGSPLHF. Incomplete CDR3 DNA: TGCGCCAGCAGCTCCTACAGGGGTTCACCC. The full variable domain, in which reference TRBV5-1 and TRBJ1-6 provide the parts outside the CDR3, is KAGVTQTPRYLIKTRGQQVTLSCSPISGHRSVSWYQQTPGQGLQFLFEYFSETQRNKGNFPGRFSGRQFSNSRSEMNVSTLELGDSALYLCASSSYRGSPLHFGNGTRLTVT.

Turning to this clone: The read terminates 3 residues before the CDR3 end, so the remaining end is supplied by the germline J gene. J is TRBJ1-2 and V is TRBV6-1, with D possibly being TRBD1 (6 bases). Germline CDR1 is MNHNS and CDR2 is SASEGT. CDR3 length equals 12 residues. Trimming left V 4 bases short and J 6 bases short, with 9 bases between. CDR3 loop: CASSGTAHGYTF. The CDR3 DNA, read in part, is TGTGCCAGCAGTGGGACAGCCCATGGC.

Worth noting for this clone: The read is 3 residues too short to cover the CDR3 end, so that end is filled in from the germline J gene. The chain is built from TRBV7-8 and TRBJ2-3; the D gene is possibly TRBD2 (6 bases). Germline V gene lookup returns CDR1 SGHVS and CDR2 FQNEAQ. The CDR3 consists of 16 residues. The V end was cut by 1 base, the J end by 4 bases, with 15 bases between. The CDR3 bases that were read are TGTGCCAGCAGCTTAGTATTTAACGGGGGTTCAGATACG. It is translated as CASSLVFNGGSDT. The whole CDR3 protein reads CASSLVFNGGSDTQYF. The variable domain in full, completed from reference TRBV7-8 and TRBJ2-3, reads GAGVSQSPRYKVAKRGQDVALRCDPISGHVSLFWYQQALGQGPEFLTYFQNEAQLDKSGLPSDRFFAERPEGSVSTLKIQRTQQEDSAVYLCASSLVFNGGSDTQYFGPGTRLTVL.